This T cell receptor beta chain emerged from a study of lymphopenia after photon versus proton radiotherapy. Study findings and constraints: Oligoclonal CD8+ Temra expansion after nadir drove photon patients' diversity drop.

CDR1 SEHNR and CDR2 FQNEAQ come from the germline V gene (reference sequence). V gave up 5 bases and J gave up 9 bases, with 14 bases separating them. The CDR3 runs 13 residues. As to this clone: Its cognate antigen is unknown.

Method: immunoSEQ multiplex PCR; TCRdb's copy keeps in-frame clones and lacks some. The sample records more than 45,000 clones, approximately 84% being singletons. The clonotype originates from a man in his sixties with pancreatic cancer. The starting material was peripheral blood, obtained from a patient treated with proton-based radiotherapy. The rearrangement joins TRBV7-9 to TRBJ2-1, with D perhaps given as TRBD1 or TRBD2 (5 bases each). CDR3 sequence reads: CASSRDGSGEQFF. The DNA for the CDR3 is TGTGCCAGCAGCCGGGACGGCAGCGGTGAGCAGTTCTTC. The full variable domain, its missing parts supplied by reference TRBV7-9 and TRBJ2-1, is DTGVSQNPRHKITKRGQNVTFRCDPISEHNRLYWYRQTLGQGPEFLTYFQNEAQLEKSRLLSDRFSAERPKGSFSTLEIQRTEQGDSAMYLCASSRDGSGEQFFGPGTRLTVL.